The 5 T cell receptor beta chains in this list originate from one sample, sequenced in a study of T cells in Graves' hyperthyroidism and ophthalmopathy. The CDR3 regions of TCR beta were amplified from RNA transcripts. Using the HTBI primer set, a first-round RT-PCR was run on the TCR CDR3. TCRdb itself ran the multiplex PCR reads through MiXCR, one entry per CDR3 protein. Altogether 540,000 or so distinct CDR3 sequences are present, about a sixth being singletons, with the ten largest covering approximately 7%. The specimen sequenced was blood. These TCRs come from a woman between 25 and 40 years old with Graves' hyperthyroidism.

Many counts were recorded for this clonotype. The genes are TRBV12-3 or TRBV12-4 and TRBJ2-2; TRBD2 matches at 9 bases. This CDR3 contains 16 residues. The V segment lost 0 bases and the J segment 6 bases; nucleotides outside the gene matches: 5. CDR3 in DNA: TGTGCCAGCAGTTTAGCGTGGCGGGAGGGCGCCGGGGAGCTGTTTTTT. Its protein is CASSLAWREGAGELFF.

To note about this clonotype: Here the CDR3 omits its conserved ending phenylalanine or tryptophan, so a read error is the likely source. The chain recombines TRBV20-1 with TRBJ1-1, with D perhaps matching TRBD1 (6 bases). Trimming removed 0 bases from V and 1 base from J, with 9 bases in between. Germline V lookup: CDR1 DFQATT, CDR2 SNEGSKA (reference sequence). The length of the CDR3 is 14 residues. The CDR3 spells CSARDLQGNTEAFL. DNA for the CDR3: TGCAGTGCTAGAGATCTACAGGGGAACACTGAAGCTTTCTTA.

The chain couples TRBV2 to TRBJ2-7; the match to TRBD2 covers 8 bases. This CDR3 contains 14 residues. V dropped 6 bases and J dropped 2; count of bases not matched to a gene: 6. Germline values: CDR1 SNHLY, CDR2 FYNNEI. The CDR3 spells CASRSSGSPYEQYF. The CDR3 region has the DNA TGTGCCAGCAGGTCTAGCGGGTCCCCCTACGAGCAGTACTTC.

There are many counts of this clonotype. V and J are TRBV5-1 and TRBJ2-1, with 8 bases aligning to TRBD2. Germline V gives CDR1 SGHRS, CDR2 YFSETQ. V shed 4 bases and J 3 bases; nucleotides not matched to a gene: 3. This CDR3 region has 14 residues. DNA for the CDR3: TGCGCCAGCAGCGAGGGGACTAGCTACAATGAGCAGTTCTTC. Protein product: CASSEGTSYNEQFF.

This clonotype occurred many times. The chain links TRBV2 to TRBJ2-1; TRBD2 matches 9 bases. The CDR3 runs 17 residues. Germline-derived CDR1 and CDR2 are SNHLY and FYNNEI. V dropped 1 base and J dropped 4; count of bases not matched to a gene: 8. This chain's CDR3 is CASSEVAGVLGYNEQFF. Written as DNA, the CDR3 is TGTGCCAGCAGTGAAGTAGCGGGAGTTTTGGGTTACAATGAGCAGTTCTTC.